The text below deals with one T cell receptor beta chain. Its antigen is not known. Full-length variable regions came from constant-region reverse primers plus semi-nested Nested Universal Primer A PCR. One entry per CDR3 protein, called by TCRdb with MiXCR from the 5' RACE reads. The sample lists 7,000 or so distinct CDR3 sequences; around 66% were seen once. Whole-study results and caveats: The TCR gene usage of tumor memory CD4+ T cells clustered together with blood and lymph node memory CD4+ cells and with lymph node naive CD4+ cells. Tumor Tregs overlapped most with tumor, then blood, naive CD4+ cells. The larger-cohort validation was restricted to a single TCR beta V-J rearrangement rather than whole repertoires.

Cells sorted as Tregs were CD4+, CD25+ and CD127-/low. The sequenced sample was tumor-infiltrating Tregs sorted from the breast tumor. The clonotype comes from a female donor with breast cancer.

In DNA form, the CDR3 reads TGTGCCAGTCAGCGATACAATGAGCAGTTCTTC. Translation: CASQRYNEQFF. V gene TRBV3-1 combines with J gene TRBJ2-1; no reliable D call. Germline V gene sequence: CDR1 LGHDT, CDR2 YNNKEL (reference sequence). There are 11 residues in the CDR3. Trimming removed 9 bases from V and 4 bases from J, with 7 bases in between.